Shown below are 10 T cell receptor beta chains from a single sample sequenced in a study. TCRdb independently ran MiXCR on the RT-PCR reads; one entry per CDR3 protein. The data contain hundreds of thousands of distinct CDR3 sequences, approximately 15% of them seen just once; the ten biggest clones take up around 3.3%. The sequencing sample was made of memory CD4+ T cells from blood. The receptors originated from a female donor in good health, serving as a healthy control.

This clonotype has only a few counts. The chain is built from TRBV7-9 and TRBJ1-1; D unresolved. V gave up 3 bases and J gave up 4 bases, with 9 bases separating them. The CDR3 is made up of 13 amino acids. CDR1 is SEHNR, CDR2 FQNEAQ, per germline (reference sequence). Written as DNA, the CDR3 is TGTGCCAGCAGCTTTGACCCCGTCACTGAAGCTTTCTTT. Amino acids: CASSFDPVTEAFF.

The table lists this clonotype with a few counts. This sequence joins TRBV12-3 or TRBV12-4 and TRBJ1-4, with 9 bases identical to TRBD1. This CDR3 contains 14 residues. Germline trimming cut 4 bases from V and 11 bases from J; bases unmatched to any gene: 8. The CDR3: CASSSGTGRAKLFF. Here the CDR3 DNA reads TGTGCCAGCAGTTCCGGGACAGGGAGAGCTAAACTGTTTTTT.

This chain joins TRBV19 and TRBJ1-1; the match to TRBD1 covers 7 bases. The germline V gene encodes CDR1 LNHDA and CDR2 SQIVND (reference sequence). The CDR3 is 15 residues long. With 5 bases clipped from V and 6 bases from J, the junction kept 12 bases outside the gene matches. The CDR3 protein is CASSPLTHRGAEAFF. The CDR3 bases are TGTGCCAGTAGTCCATTAACTCACAGGGGCGCTGAAGCTTTCTTT.

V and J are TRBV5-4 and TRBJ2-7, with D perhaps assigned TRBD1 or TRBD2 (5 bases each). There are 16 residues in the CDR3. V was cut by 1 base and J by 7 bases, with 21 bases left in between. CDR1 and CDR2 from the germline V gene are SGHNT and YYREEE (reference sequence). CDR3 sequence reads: CASSLIPPKGSGEQYF. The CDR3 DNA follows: TGTGCCAGCAGCTTGATACCGCCTAAGGGGTCGGGAGAGCAGTACTTC. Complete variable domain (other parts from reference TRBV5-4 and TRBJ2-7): ETGVTQSPTHLIKTRGQQVTLRCSSQSGHNTVSWYQQALGQGPQFIFQYYREEENGRGNFPPRFSGLQFPNYSSELNVNALELDDSALYLCASSLIPPKGSGEQYFGPGTRLTVT.

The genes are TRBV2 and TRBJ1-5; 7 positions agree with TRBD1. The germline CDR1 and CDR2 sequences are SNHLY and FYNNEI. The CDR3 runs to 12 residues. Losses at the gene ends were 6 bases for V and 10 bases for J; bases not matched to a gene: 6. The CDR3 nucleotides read TGTGCCAGCAGCGACAGGGACGTACCCCAGCATTTT. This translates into CASSDRDVPQHF.

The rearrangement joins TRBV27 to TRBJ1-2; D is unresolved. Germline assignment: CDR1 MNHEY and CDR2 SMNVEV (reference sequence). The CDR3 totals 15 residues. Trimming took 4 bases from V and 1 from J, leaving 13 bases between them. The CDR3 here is CASSSLGPSNYGYTF. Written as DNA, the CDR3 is TGTGCCAGCAGTTCCCTAGGACCTAGTAACTATGGCTACACCTTC.

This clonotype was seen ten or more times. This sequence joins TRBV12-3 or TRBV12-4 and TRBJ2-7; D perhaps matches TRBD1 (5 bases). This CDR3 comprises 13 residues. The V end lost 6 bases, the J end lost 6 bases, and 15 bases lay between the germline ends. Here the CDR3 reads CASSLRVKGEQYF. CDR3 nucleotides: TGTGCCAGCAGCCTCAGGGTTAAAGGCGAGCAGTACTTC.

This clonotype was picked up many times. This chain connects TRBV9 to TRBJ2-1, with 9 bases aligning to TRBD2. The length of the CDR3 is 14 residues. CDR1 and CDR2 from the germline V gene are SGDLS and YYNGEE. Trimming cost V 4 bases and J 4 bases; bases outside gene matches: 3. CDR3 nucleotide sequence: TGTGCCAGCAGCCCTAGCGGGATGTACAATGAGCAGTTCTTC. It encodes CASSPSGMYNEQFF.

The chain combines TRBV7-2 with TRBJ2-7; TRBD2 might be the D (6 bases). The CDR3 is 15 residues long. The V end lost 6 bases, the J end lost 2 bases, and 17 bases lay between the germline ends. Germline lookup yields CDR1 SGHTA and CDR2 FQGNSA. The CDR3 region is CASSPGVGQTYEQYF. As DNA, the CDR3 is TGTGCCAGCAGTCCGGGGGTGGGCCAGACCTACGAGCAGTACTTC.

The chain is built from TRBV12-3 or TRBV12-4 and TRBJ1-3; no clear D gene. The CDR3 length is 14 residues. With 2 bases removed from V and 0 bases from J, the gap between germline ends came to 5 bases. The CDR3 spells CASSLKYSGNTIYF. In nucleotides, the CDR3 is TGTGCCAGCAGTTTAAAGTACTCTGGAAACACCATATATTTT.